This entry concerns a single TCR beta chain. The same CDR3 is also encoded by other DNA sequences in this sample. The sample comes from a study of blood T cell repertoires in COVID-19. Study-wide background: Acute and convalescent COVID-19 specimens originated in the United States, Italy and Spain. PBMCs, B-cell-depleted T cells, or T cells provided the cDNA or gDNA that made up the material.

In the authors' workflow: Amplified reference gene primers provided the basis for estimating nucleated cell counts. Only in-frame clones appear in the TCRdb table, and some are missing; sequencing was by immunoSEQ multiplex PCR. That table gives V, J and clone size, and the DNA gave D and trimming. This sample has approximately 110,000 clones, with 69% found just once. The CDR3 consists of 16 residues. CDR1 and CDR2 from the germline V gene are LNHDA and SQIVND (reference sequence). The V and J ends lost 6 bases and 5 bases, in that order; junction bases with no gene match: 8. The V and J genes are TRBV19 and TRBJ2-1; 12 bases match TRBD2. This TCR was recovered from a man of 80 years or more with acute or convalescent COVID-19. The sequencing input was peripheral blood. This CDR3 is CASSRPGLAGHNEQFF. As DNA, the CDR3 is TGTGCCAGTAGCCGCCCAGGACTAGCGGGACACAATGAGCAGTTCTTC.